The sequence of this T cell receptor beta chain was determined in a study of tumor-infiltrating lymphocytes in primary liver carcinoma. Study-wide findings and caveats: Tumor-adjacent and tumor-blood pairs showed less overlap than tumor region pairs. Tumor tissue displayed a significantly greater top-250-clone fraction than blood (p = 0.039).

About this clonotype itself: Its cognate antigen is unknown.

Germline V gene sequence: CDR1 ENHRY, CDR2 SYGVKD. V was cut by 5 bases and J by 8 bases, with 16 bases left in between. The length of the CDR3 is 14 residues. From unsorted bulk tissue weighing roughly 17-31 mg, DNA and RNA were co-extracted. Five separate regions of each tumor underwent sampling. TCR beta cDNA came from roughly 0.45 ug total RNA, primed with a constant-region primer. Three nested multiplex PCR rounds, a slightly modified ARM-PCR method, built the TCR beta libraries. Amplification in the first two PCR rounds was performed using TRBV1-TRBV30 forward primers and a C-beta reverse primer for roughly 10 cycles each. TCRdb reprocessed the multiplex PCR reads via MiXCR and lists one record per CDR3 protein. Of roughly 22,000 distinct CDR3 sequences listed, more than 75% are singletons.

Material: liver tumor tissue from sampling region 2. Sample subset: tumor region T2, inferior pole. The source of this sequence is a woman in her thirties with primary liver carcinoma and hepatitis B virus infection. This rearrangement joins TRBV10-3 to TRBJ2-1, with no clear D. In DNA, the CDR3 is TGTGCCATCAGTCCCATGGCGACCCTTGATGAGCAGTTCTTC. Translated: CAISPMATLDEQFF.